A single TCR beta chain is shown here with its context. Its antigen is still unknown. The data are from a study of shared clonotypes between healthy human individuals. Study outcomes and limitations: Since donors were few, the genetic and exposure-history diversity represented was limited. The study sampled only blood, and tissue repertoires likely differ.

Sorted subsets were amplified in replicate PCRs using 200 ng DNA, 30,000 to 35,000 T cell genomes. Libraries were prepared by immunoSEQ multiplex PCR; TCRdb keeps only in-frame clonotypes and omits some of them. The sample carries 550,000 to 600,000 clones, 95% to 98% recorded once. Cells designated naive CD8 were CD45RO-negative and were positively selected for CCR7, with terminally differentiated effector memory CD45RA+ cells excluded. CDR3 length: 13 residues. The germline V gene has CDR1 MGHRA and CDR2 YSYEKL. Trimming removed 9 bases from V and 3 bases from J; junction bases left unmatched: 5. The material sequenced was naive CD8+ T cells sorted from blood. The source is a man aged 25-45 years in good health. The chain uses TRBV4-1 and TRBJ2-1, with 7 bases fitting TRBD1. The CDR3: CASRGPHYNEQFF. The DNA for the CDR3 is TGCGCCAGTAGGGGGCCCCACTACAATGAGCAGTTCTTC.